This T cell receptor (beta chain) emerged from a study of vaccination and CD4 T cells after COVID-19. Study results and limitations: The median count of SARS-CoV-2-reactive clonotypes rose from roughly 21 to 40, not significantly.

V shed 7 bases and J shed 1 base, with 13 bases lying between them. The CDR3 has 14 residues. From germline, CDR1 is WNHNN and CDR2 SYGVQD (reference sequence). Sequencing of cultured CD4+ T cell DNA used the Oncomine TCR Beta short-read assay. MiXCR, run by TCRdb on the PCR reads, gives a single entry per CDR3 protein. The sample records over 8,500 distinct CDR3 sequences, about 60% being singletons. This clonotype was seen more than once but under ten times. The antigen remains unidentified. Regarding treatment: 10-day PBMC culture with coronavirus spike peptide pools or control peptides (ViraFEST assay). Investigators obtained the unexposed donor's CD4+ T cells before the COVID-19 pandemic (2011-2018).

Sample: CD4+ T cells from blood, cultured in vitro. The source is a human donor in good health. V and J are TRBV10-1 and TRBJ1-1; possibly TRBD1 for D (6 bases). The CDR3 loop is CASKARGPNTEAFF. CDR3 in DNA: TGCGCCAGCAAGGCCAGGGGCCCGAACACTGAAGCTTTCTTT.